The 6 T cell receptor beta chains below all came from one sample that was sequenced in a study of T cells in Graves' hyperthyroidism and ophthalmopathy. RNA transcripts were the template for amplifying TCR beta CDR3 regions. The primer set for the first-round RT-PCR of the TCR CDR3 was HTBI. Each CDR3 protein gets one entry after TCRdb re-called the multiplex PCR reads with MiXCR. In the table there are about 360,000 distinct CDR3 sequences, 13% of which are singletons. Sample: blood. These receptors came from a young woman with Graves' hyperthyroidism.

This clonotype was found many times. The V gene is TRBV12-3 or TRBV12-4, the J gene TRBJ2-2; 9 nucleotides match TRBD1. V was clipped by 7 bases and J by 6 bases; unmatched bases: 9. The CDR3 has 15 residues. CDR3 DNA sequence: TGTGCCAGCACTCCGGGACAGGGACACCCCGGGGAGCTGTTTTTT. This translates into CASTPGQGHPGELFF.

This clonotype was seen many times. The CDR3 is CASSLGAGPDTQYF. The CDR3 bases are TGTGCCAGCAGTTTAGGAGCAGGCCCAGATACGCAGTATTTT. The gene calls are TRBV12-3 or TRBV12-4 and TRBJ2-3, with D unclear. Trimming stripped 1 base from V and 4 bases from J, with 9 bases between. The CDR3 contains 14 residues.

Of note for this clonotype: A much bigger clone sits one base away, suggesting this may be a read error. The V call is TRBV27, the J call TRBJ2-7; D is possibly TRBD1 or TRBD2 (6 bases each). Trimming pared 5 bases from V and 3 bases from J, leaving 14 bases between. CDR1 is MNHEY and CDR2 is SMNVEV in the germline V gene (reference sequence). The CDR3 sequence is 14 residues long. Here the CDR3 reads CASSKEGGLYEQYF. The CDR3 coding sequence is TGTGCCAGCAGTAAGGAGGGGGGTCTCTACGAGCAGTACTTC.

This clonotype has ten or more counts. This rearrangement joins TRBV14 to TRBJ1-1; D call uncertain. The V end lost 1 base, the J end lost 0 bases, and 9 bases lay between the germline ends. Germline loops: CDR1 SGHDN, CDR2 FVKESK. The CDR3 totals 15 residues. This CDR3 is CASSQGRSLNTEAFF. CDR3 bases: TGTGCCAGCAGCCAAGGGAGGAGCCTGAACACTGAAGCTTTCTTT.

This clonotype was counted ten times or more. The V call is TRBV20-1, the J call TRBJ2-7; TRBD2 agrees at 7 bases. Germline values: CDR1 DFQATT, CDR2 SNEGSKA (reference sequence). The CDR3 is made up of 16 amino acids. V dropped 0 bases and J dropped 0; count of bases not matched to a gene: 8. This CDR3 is CSAREPGGGYSYEQYF. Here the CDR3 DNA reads TGCAGTGCTAGAGAGCCCGGCGGGGGTTACTCCTACGAGCAGTACTTC.

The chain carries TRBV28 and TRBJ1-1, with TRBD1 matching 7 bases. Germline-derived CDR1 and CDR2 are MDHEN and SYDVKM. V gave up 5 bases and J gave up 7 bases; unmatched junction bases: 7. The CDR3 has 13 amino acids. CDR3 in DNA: TGTGCCAGCAGTAATGACAGGGTTTATGAAGCTTTCTTT. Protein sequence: CASSNDRVYEAFF.